This T cell receptor (beta chain) was captured in a study of molecular identifiers for immune sequencing clone quantification. A single record per CDR3 protein comes from TCRdb applying MiXCR to the PCR reads. This repertoire shows some 93,000 distinct CDR3 sequences, roughly 23% found once; its top ten account for about 0.95%. RNA fractions of 10%, 30% or 50% and roughly 18,000 to 1,000,000 sorted cells were the source of naive CD8 libraries. Using a CD8+CD4-CCR7+CD45RA+ phenotype, naive CD8 T cells were sorted. At least ten counts were recorded for this clonotype. What it binds is not known. Study-wide points: Clones carrying above 20 RNA copies accounted for over 99% of effector molecules, under 1% in naive cells.

This CDR3 contains 17 residues. Per germline, CDR1 MNHEY and CDR2 SMNVEV (reference sequence). V trimming: 7 bases; J trimming: 4 bases; junction bases outside the gene matches: 12. The origin of this receptor is a human donor in good health. Some libraries in this study had Jurkat cell RNA spiked in. The chain carries TRBV27 and TRBJ2-7, with 14 bases that match TRBD2. Sequenced input: naive CD8+ T cells from blood, with Jurkat cell RNA spiked in. This sample's subset: FACS-sorted CD8+CD4-CCR7+CD45RA+ naive T cells. For the CDR3, the DNA is TGTGCCAGCACCCAATTGGGACTAGCGGGAGTTAAGTACGAGCAGTACTTC. This encodes CASTQLGLAGVKYEQYF.